This note documents a single T cell receptor (beta chain) sequence. The antigen remains unidentified. The data stem from a study of cytomegalovirus exposure and HLA in healthy donors. Overall study findings and caveats: Using a false discovery rate of 0.05, a later analysis showed that 16,951 TCR beta sequences were associated with HLA alleles. With later analysis, a missense DCLRE1C variant became linked to TCR beta V- and J-gene trimming. In an earlier analysis, about 87% or about 30%: the productive usage of most TCR beta V segments.

The CDR3 totals 13 residues. The V and J ends lost 3 bases and 6 bases, in that order; junction bases with no gene match: 4. Germline V CDR1 and CDR2: MDHEN, SYDVKM. PCR employed 60 Vbeta and 13 Jbeta primers. The protocol was immunoSEQ multiplex PCR, while the TCRdb copy is restricted to in-frame clones and leaves out a portion. The sample lists 250,000 to 300,000 clones, roughly four fifths occurring once. The chain combines TRBV28 with TRBJ1-2, with 7 bases matching TRBD1. The clonotype was recovered from a woman aged 40 to 49 in good health and CMV-seropositive. Sequencing was carried out using PBMCs. CDR3 nucleotide sequence: TGTGCCAGCAGTTTGCGCGACAGGGATGGCTACACCTTC. Amino acid sequence: CASSLRDRDGYTF.